The rows below give T cell receptor beta chains drawn from one sample of a study of a mutant IDH1 vaccine in newly diagnosed glioma. These TCRs are of unknown antigen specificity. Clones were read by immunoSEQ multiplex PCR, and TCRdb kept only the in-frame ones, dropping some. The sample records about 86,000 clones, 85% being singletons. Specimen: PBMCs, collected from a glioma patient whose treatment included an IDH1 peptide vaccine. The receptors stem from a man under 40 with glioma. Some clones in this sample may be carry-over from other donors' samples. The CDR3 runs from the conserved cysteine through the conserved F or W. A D gene is named only where the DNA matches it firmly. The listing skips clone size in some rows; elsewhere it reads once, few, many or a size class.

v_call,clone_size,d_call,cdr3_length,j_call,cdr3_aa,cdr3_nt
TRBV13,-,TRBD2,16,TRBJ2-7,CASSPTGTSDSYEQYF,TGTGCCAGCAGCCCTACCGGGACTAGCGACTCCTACGAGCAGTACTTC
TRBV9,-,TRBD2,17,TRBJ2-5,CASSVGVAGGGQETQYF,TGTGCCAGCAGCGTAGGAGTAGCGGGAGGAGGACAAGAGACCCAGTACTTC
TRBV6-1,-,-,13,TRBJ2-7,CASSVLVGYEQYF,TGTGCCAGCAGTGTTTTGGTAGGGTACGAGCAGTACTTC
TRBV13,-,TRBD2,15,TRBJ2-5,CASSASGGAFETQYF,TGTGCCAGCAGCGCAAGCGGGGGGGCCTTCGAGACCCAGTACTTC
TRBV4-2,-,-,13,TRBJ2-5,CASSQGFQETQYF,TGTGCCAGCAGCCAGGGTTTCCAAGAGACCCAGTACTTC
TRBV2,once,-,16,TRBJ1-2,CASSEHGLRGNYGYTF,TGTGCCAGCAGTGAACATGGGTTAAGGGGTAACTATGGCTACACCTTC
TRBV7-2,-,-,12,TRBJ1-1,CASSFLNTEAFF,TGTGCCAGCAGCTTTTTAAACACTGAAGCTTTCTTT
TRBV27,once,-,11,TRBJ2-2,CASSNTGELFF,TGTGCCAGTTCGAACACCGGGGAGCTGTTTTTT
TRBV19,once,-,12,TRBJ1-4,CASSIRGEKLFF,TGTGCCAGTAGTATACGAGGCGAAAAACTGTTTTTT
TRBV7-3,-,-,16,TRBJ2-1,CASSPMGTTGGNEQFF,TGTGCCAGCAGCCCCATGGGGACCACCGGTGGCAATGAGCAGTTCTTC
TRBV18,-,-,15,TRBJ1-5,CASSEFQGNNQPQHF,TGTGCCAGCTCAGAATTCCAGGGGAACAATCAGCCCCAGCATTTT
TRBV7-9,-,-,16,TRBJ2-3,CASSLVEGKGTDTQYF,TGTGCCAGCAGCTTAGTTGAGGGGAAGGGCACAGATACGCAGTATTTT
TRBV5-4,-,TRBD1,14,TRBJ1-6,CASSYGTEASPLHF,TGTGCCAGCAGCTATGGGACAGAGGCTTCACCCCTCCACTTT
TRBV11-2,-,TRBD1,12,TRBJ1-3,CASSIGQGSIYF,TGTGCCAGCAGCATCGGACAGGGATCCATATATTTT